The 24 T cell receptor beta chains presented below share a single source sample, sequenced in a study of blood T cell repertoires in COVID-19. The repertoire was sequenced with immunoSEQ multiplex PCR; TCRdb's copy has only in-frame clones and lacks some. This sample has 350,000 or so clones, with 80% to 90% found just once. Sequencing used PBMCs or T cells enriched from blood (not recorded which). These receptors all stem from a woman between 40 and 55 years old with acute COVID-19.

V and J are TRBV4-3 and TRBJ2-1; 7 nucleotides agree with TRBD2. Germline V gene sequence: CDR1 LGHNA, CDR2 YSLEER. The CDR3 runs 14 residues. Unmatched junction bases numbered 8, after V lost 2 bases and J lost 10 bases. CDR3 sequence: CASSQPGLPSEQFF. Here the CDR3 DNA reads TGCGCCAGCAGCCAACCGGGACTACCGAGCGAGCAGTTCTTC.

V is TRBV2 and J is TRBJ2-1, with 15 bases lining up with TRBD2. Germline loops: CDR1 SNHLY, CDR2 FYNNEI. The trim removed 7 bases at V and 4 bases at J, leaving 8 bases unmatched. The CDR3 sequence is 17 residues long. The CDR3 sequence: CASKLGLAGGRYNEQFF. The CDR3 DNA is TGTGCCAGCAAATTGGGACTAGCGGGAGGTCGGTACAATGAGCAGTTCTTC.

This clone was recorded only once. This rearrangement joins TRBV3-1 (or the pseudogene TRBV3-2) to TRBJ2-2; TRBD2 might be the D (6 bases). The length of the CDR3 is 16 residues. Germline V lookup: CDR1 LGHDT, CDR2 YNNKEL (reference sequence). V lost 3 bases, J lost 4 bases, and 15 bases lay in between. CDR3 in DNA: TGTGCCAGCAGCCATAGGTTGCGGGGTGGCACCGGGGAGCTGTTTTTT. Its protein is CASSHRLRGGTGELFF.

The gene calls are TRBV19 and TRBJ2-2; maybe TRBD1 (5 bases). CDR1 is LNHDA and CDR2 is SQIVND in the germline V gene (reference sequence). This CDR3 spans 14 amino acids. The V end lost 5 bases, the J end lost 5 bases, and 12 bases lay between the germline ends. The CDR3 nucleotides read TGTGCCAGTAGTTCCCAGGGTTTAACCGGGGAGCTGTTTTTT. This codes for CASSSQGLTGELFF.

The chain recombines TRBV30 with TRBJ2-2, with 8 bases matching TRBD1. The CDR3 has 19 amino acids. The germline CDR1 and CDR2 sequences are GTSNPN and SVGIG (reference sequence). The V segment lost 5 bases and the J segment 1 base; nucleotides outside the gene matches: 18. The CDR3 coding sequence is TGTGCCTGGCGCTGCCAAGACAGGGGATGGCACGAGAACACCGGGGAGCTGTTTTTT. It specifies CAWRCQDRGWHENTGELFF.

This clone has just one count. The CDR3 coding sequence is TGTGCCAGCAGTCAGCGGGGGGGGGCTTATGGCTACACCTTC. Translation gives CASSQRGGAYGYTF. The V and J genes are TRBV6-5 and TRBJ1-2; TRBD1 might be the D (6 bases). Germline CDR1 MNHEY, CDR2 SVGAGI. The CDR3 runs to 14 residues. V lost 5 bases to trimming and J lost 5 bases, with 15 bases between them.

This clone occurred once. The chain employs TRBV6-5 and TRBJ1-2, with no clear D. Germline-derived CDR1 and CDR2 are MNHEY and SVGAGI. This CDR3 is built from 16 residues. V was cut by 1 base and J by 1 base, with 13 bases left in between. The CDR3 sequence: CASSYLSQSNNYGYTF. The CDR3 bases are TGTGCCAGCAGTTACTTGTCACAGTCAAATAACTATGGCTACACCTTC.

The chain employs TRBV3-1 (or the pseudogene TRBV3-2) and TRBJ1-5; D possibly corresponds to TRBD1 (6 bases). CDR3 length equals 15 residues. V was clipped by 7 bases and J by 6 bases, with 19 bases between them. Germline V gives CDR1 LGHDT, CDR2 YNNKEL (reference sequence). The CDR3, as DNA: TGTGCCAGCACCTGCAACAACAGGGCCTTTCAGCCCCAGCATTTT. Translating gives CASTCNNRAFQPQHF.

This rearrangement joins TRBV7-2 to TRBJ1-2; 11 bases are a match to TRBD1. Germline lookup yields CDR1 SGHTA and CDR2 FQGNSA. J gave up 2 bases and V 3 bases, and 2 bases lay outside the gene matches. The CDR3 spans 15 residues. The CDR3 loop reads CASSLGTGGNYGYTF. The CDR3 nucleotides are TGTGCCAGCAGCTTGGGGACAGGGGGGAACTATGGCTACACCTTC.

The chain uses TRBV7-2 and TRBJ2-3, with TRBD2 identical over 7 bases. Looked up from germline, CDR1 is SGHTA and CDR2 is FQGNSA. V lost 3 bases and J lost 6; bases outside the gene matches: 6. There are 14 residues in the CDR3. The CDR3 sequence is CASSFIRGVDTQYF. The CDR3, as DNA: TGTGCCAGCAGCTTCATTCGGGGGGTCGATACGCAGTATTTT.

V and J are TRBV7-2 and TRBJ2-3; no firm D call. The CDR3 has 16 amino acids. From germline, CDR1 is SGHTA and CDR2 FQGNSA. Trimming shortened V by 1 base and J by 2 bases, and 13 bases separated the two germline ends. The CDR3 DNA is TGTGCCAGCAGCTTAGTCAGCGCAATCCCCACAGATACGCAGTATTTT. Amino acid sequence: CASSLVSAIPTDTQYF.

V is TRBV5-1 and J is TRBJ1-2; no clear D. V lost 0 bases and J 4 bases, leaving 10 bases between the germline ends. There are 14 residues in the CDR3. Germline CDR1 is SGHRS and CDR2 is YFSETQ. CDR3 DNA sequence: TGCGCCAGCAGCTTGGGACAAGATTCCTATGGCTACACCTTC. Translating gives CASSLGQDSYGYTF.

This clone was picked up one time. The V call is TRBV28, the J call TRBJ2-7; TRBD2 aligns across 9 bases. Germline-derived CDR1 and CDR2 are MDHEN and SYDVKM. V lost 2 bases and J lost 6; bases outside the gene matches: 5. The CDR3 covers 14 residues. CDR3 loop: CASSLGGRDSEQYF. The DNA for the CDR3 is TGTGCCAGCAGTTTAGGCGGGAGGGATAGCGAGCAGTACTTC.

The rearrangement links TRBV6-5 to TRBJ2-3; perhaps TRBD2 as D (6 bases). This CDR3 region has 12 residues. The V gene's germline CDR1 is MNHEY and CDR2 SVGAGI. V was clipped by 5 bases and J by 10 bases, with 13 bases between them. CDR3 DNA sequence: TGTGCCAGCAGTCAACGGGGGACGTCGCAGTATTTT. It translates to CASSQRGTSQYF.

The chain couples TRBV15 to TRBJ2-2, with D tentatively TRBD1 (5 bases). V lost 3 bases and J 2 bases, leaving 10 bases between the germline ends. Germline-derived CDR1 and CDR2 are LNHNV and YYDKDF (reference sequence). CDR3 size: 15 residues. The CDR3 spells CATSSDRANTGELFF. Here the CDR3 DNA reads TGTGCCACCAGCAGCGACAGAGCCAACACCGGGGAGCTGTTTTTT.

V and J are TRBV6-2 or TRBV6-3 and TRBJ2-7; a weak D match, TRBD1 (5 bases). The ends were cut back, 4 bases at V and 1 base at J, with 17 bases in the middle. This CDR3 has 16 residues. Germline V gives CDR1 MNHEY, CDR2 SVGEGT. CDR3 bases: TGTGCCAGCAGTTTCAGGGCCCGGAGCCAATCCTACGAGCAGTACTTC. This sequence encodes CASSFRARSQSYEQYF.

This clone appeared a few times. The chain employs TRBV7-9 and TRBJ2-7, with 13 bases that match TRBD2. This CDR3 has 18 amino acids. Germline assignment: CDR1 SEHNR and CDR2 FQNEAQ (reference sequence). The V gene end was trimmed by 3 bases and the J gene end by 2 bases; junction bases not matched to a gene: 10. The CDR3 here is CASSFASTGTSGTYEQYF. The CDR3 DNA is TGTGCCAGCAGCTTTGCGAGCACCGGGACTAGCGGGACCTACGAGCAGTACTTC.

The genes are TRBV27 and TRBJ1-4; TRBD1 is a possible D gene (6 bases). Germline V CDR1 and CDR2: MNHEY, SMNVEV (reference sequence). V was trimmed by 6 bases and J by 3 bases, leaving 14 bases between them. This CDR3 has 15 amino acids. Written as DNA, the CDR3 is TGTGCCAGCAGAACAAACAGGGTAGCTAATGAAAAACTGTTTTTT. Its protein product is CASRTNRVANEKLFF.

This chain links TRBV4-1 with TRBJ2-1; weak D call: TRBD1 (6 bases). V lost 4 bases and J 2 bases, leaving 12 bases between the germline ends. The germline gives CDR1 MGHRA, CDR2 YSYEKL. This CDR3 spans 15 amino acids. The CDR3 sequence: CASSLGRDTYNEQFF. CDR3 DNA: TGCGCCAGCAGCCTGGGCAGGGACACCTACAATGAGCAGTTCTTC.

This clone was observed a few times. Within the sample, other DNA sequences also encode this same CDR3. The rearrangement links TRBV7-3 to TRBJ1-1; D call uncertain. The CDR3 is 13 residues long. The ends were cut back, 5 bases at V and 1 base at J, with 8 bases in the middle. Germline CDR1 SGHTA, CDR2 FQGTGA. CDR3 sequence (DNA): TGTGCCAGCAGCCCTCAGGAGAACACTGAAGCTTTCTTT. Translating gives CASSPQENTEAFF.

The chain recombines TRBV5-4 with TRBJ1-2; D possibly corresponds to TRBD1 (6 bases). This CDR3 is built from 14 residues. Deletions cut 2 bases from V and 5 bases from J, with 13 bases between. Germline CDR1 is SGHNT and CDR2 is YYREEE (reference sequence). The CDR3 bases are TGTGCCAGCAGCTTATCACAGGGCGGGTATGGCTACACCTTC. Encoded protein: CASSLSQGGYGYTF.

V and J are TRBV10-2 and TRBJ2-7; weak D call: TRBD2 (6 bases). V was clipped by 6 bases and J by 3 bases, with 27 bases between them. The CDR3 is 18 amino acids. CDR1 and CDR2 from the germline V gene are WSHSY and SAAADI. DNA of the CDR3: TGCGCCAGCAGCGACTATACCGGCGGGCGGGGAGTTCTCTACGAGCAGTACTTC. Protein: CASSDYTGGRGVLYEQYF.

This clone is a singleton in its sample. The V call is TRBV18, the J call TRBJ2-6; D might be TRBD1 (5 bases). Trimming removed 3 bases from V and 0 bases from J, with 12 bases in between. CDR1 KGHSH and CDR2 LQKENI come from the germline V gene. The CDR3 runs to 17 residues. The CDR3 nucleotides read TGTGCCAGCTCACCCTCCAGGGTCGGCTCTGGGGCCAACGTCCTGACTTTC. Translated: CASSPSRVGSGANVLTF. The variable domain in full, completed from reference TRBV18 and TRBJ2-6, reads NAGVMQNPRHLVRRRGQEARLRCSPMKGHSHVYWYRQLPEEGLKFMVYLQKENIIDESGMPKERFSAEFPKEGPSILRIQQVVRGDSAAYFCASSPSRVGSGANVLTFGAGSRLTVL.

This clone has just one count. This chain links TRBV9 with TRBJ2-3; 7 nucleotides match TRBD2. Germline CDR1 reads SGDLS; CDR2 reads YYNGEE. V lost 0 bases and J lost 5; bases outside the gene matches: 6. This CDR3 is built from 15 residues. The CDR3 loop is CASSVVGTKQDTQYF. DNA for the CDR3: TGTGCCAGCAGCGTAGTCGGGACTAAGCAAGATACGCAGTATTTT.